This TCR beta chain was identified in a study of cytomegalovirus exposure and HLA in healthy donors. The CDR3 length equals 14 residues, ends included. Primers for the PCR totalled 60 Vbeta and 13 Jbeta. Data came from immunoSEQ multiplex PCR; TCRdb stores just in-frame clones and leaves some out. The sample has fewer than 120,000 clones; around 85% are singletons. As for this clone: The DNA is left out, because the CDR3 cannot be placed on it with certainty; the CDR3 is given as TCRdb lists it.

The specimen was PBMCs. This rearrangement joins TRBV7-5 to TRBJ1-4; TRBD1 is the table's D call, not checked against the DNA. TRBV7-5 is a recognized pseudogene. This clonotype was obtained from a young man in good health and CMV-seropositive. CDR3 sequence: CVRSWGQGAEKLFF.